This TCR beta chain was found in a study of T cells expressing NK-cell markers. From germline, CDR1 is SGHAT and CDR2 FQNNGV. CDR3 length: 14 residues. No DNA is given; TCRdb re-called the 5' RACE reads and lists each CDR3 protein once. The sample totals some 460,000 distinct CDR3 sequences. The sequenced sample was blood T cells: a sorted CD56 or NKG2C T cell subset, CD4+ or CD8+ T cells, or bulk PBMC T cells (not recorded which). The receptor's source is a woman between 45 and 60 years old in good health. The rearrangement links TRBV11-2 to TRBJ2-4. The chain's CDR3 is CASSLARTKNIQYF.